What follows are 3 T cell receptor beta chains derived from one specimen sequenced in a study of T-cell memory formation after mild COVID-19. TCRdb processed the 5' RACE reads anew with MiXCR; each CDR3 protein has one entry. The sample yields about 340,000 distinct CDR3 sequences, approximately 15% seen once. Material for sequencing was PBMCs or a T cell subset sorted from them (not recorded which). The receptors were sampled from a man aged 18 to 29 who had mild COVID-19 (a few samples of this study predate the infection). Cell type and time point are not known.

In its sample, this clonotype was seen a few times. The gene calls are TRBV12-3 or TRBV12-4 and TRBJ2-2; D ambiguous. Trimming pared 5 bases from V and 1 base from J, leaving 8 bases between. The CDR3 extends over 14 amino acids. This CDR3 is CASSAGMNTGELFF. The CDR3 DNA follows: TGTGCCAGCAGTGCCGGAATGAACACCGGGGAGCTGTTTTTT.

There are many counts of this clonotype. V gene TRBV10-3 combines with J gene TRBJ2-3; D is possibly TRBD1 (6 bases). V lost 4 bases, J lost 1 base, and 9 bases lay in between. Germline V gives CDR1 ENHRY, CDR2 SYGVKD. This CDR3 comprises 14 residues. The CDR3 sequence is CAISVGAGTDTQYF. The CDR3 bases are TGTGCCATCAGTGTGGGGGCCGGCACAGATACGCAGTATTTT.

This clonotype showed up just a few times. This rearrangement joins TRBV10-3 to TRBJ2-7; 10 nucleotides align to TRBD1. CDR1 ENHRY and CDR2 SYGVKD come from the germline V gene. V lost 5 bases and J lost 2; bases outside the gene matches: 15. The CDR3 runs 18 residues. This CDR3 reads CAISLAGTGALAPYEQYF. The CDR3 nucleotides read TGTGCCATCAGTTTAGCCGGGACAGGGGCACTAGCACCCTACGAGCAGTACTTC.